Listed below are T cell receptor beta chains from one sample, sequenced in a study of blood T cell repertoires in COVID-19. Assay: immunoSEQ multiplex PCR; the TCRdb copy retains only in-frame clones and omits some. This table has roughly 160,000 clones, about 88% appearing once. Sequences were obtained from peripheral blood. The receptors were gathered from a man between 60 and 75 years old with acute or convalescent COVID-19. CDR3s include the opening cysteine and the closing phenylalanine or tryptophan. A D gene is named only where the DNA matches it firmly. Only some rows state a clone size, as once, few, many or a class for expanded clones.

D gene	clone size	V gene	J gene	CDR3 protein	CDR3 DNA
-	few	TRBV5-8	TRBJ2-1	CASSLVRGAREQFF	TGTGCCAGCAGCTTAGTACGGGGGGCGAGGGAGCAGTTCTTC
-	-	TRBV6-5	TRBJ2-1	CASSTTGHPSNEQFF	TGTGCCAGCAGCACCACTGGACACCCGTCGAATGAGCAGTTCTTC
TRBD1	-	TRBV18	TRBJ1-5	CASSPTGRQPQHF	TGTGCCAGCTCCCCGACAGGGAGGCAGCCCCAGCATTTT
-	few	TRBV24-1	TRBJ2-3	CATSRAADTQYF	TGTGCCACCAGTAGAGCCGCAGATACGCAGTATTTT
-	-	TRBV30	TRBJ2-3	CAWSVTGADTQYF	TGTGCCTGGAGTGTGACGGGGGCAGATACGCAGTATTTT
-	-	TRBV24-1	TRBJ2-1	CATSDGGKNEQFF	TGTGCCACCAGTGATGGGGGGAAGAATGAGCAGTTCTTC
TRBD2	-	TRBV19	TRBJ2-5	CASSTDRRGGRETQYF	TGTGCCAGTAGTACCGACCGGCGCGGGGGTCGAGAGACCCAGTACTTC
-	few	TRBV5-1	TRBJ2-6	CASQQQAGANVLTF	TGCGCCAGCCAGCAGCAGGCTGGGGCCAACGTCCTGACTTTC
TRBD2	-	TRBV24-1	TRBJ2-1	CATSDPIAGGRGEQFF	TGTGCCACCAGTGATCCTATAGCGGGGGGGCGAGGTGAGCAGTTCTTC
-	-	TRBV9	TRBJ1-3	CASSARRSGNTIYF	TGTGCCAGCAGCGCCCGTCGTTCCGGAAACACCATATATTTT
TRBD2	-	TRBV5-1	TRBJ2-5	CASSGGTSARTVETQYF	TGCGCCAGCAGCGGTGGGACTAGCGCAAGAACCGTAGAGACCCAGTACTTC
-	-	TRBV5-5	TRBJ1-2	CASSSTLSGINYGYTF	TGTGCCAGCAGCTCCACATTGTCAGGGATTAACTATGGCTACACCTTC
TRBD2	-	TRBV19	TRBJ2-1	CASSRSGTSGSANEQFF	TGTGCCAGTAGTAGATCCGGGACTAGCGGGAGTGCGAATGAGCAGTTCTTC